What follows are 20 T cell receptor beta chains derived from one specimen sequenced in a study of T cells in Graves' hyperthyroidism and ophthalmopathy. RNA transcripts served as the template for amplifying TCR beta CDR3 regions. First-round RT-PCR targeting the TCR CDR3 was performed with the HTBI primer set. TCRdb re-derived calls from the multiplex PCR reads in MiXCR, one entry per CDR3 protein. The table records hundreds of thousands of distinct CDR3 sequences, roughly 14% of them present only once. Sequenced input: blood. The receptors originated from a woman aged 40 to 50 with Graves' ophthalmopathy.

This clonotype has ten or more counts. This chain uses TRBV6-5 with TRBJ1-5; D perhaps matches TRBD1 (5 bases). The length of the CDR3 is 14 residues. With 7 bases removed from V and 4 bases from J, the gap between germline ends came to 14 bases. Germline CDR1 MNHEY, CDR2 SVGAGI. The CDR3 protein is CASTYSGGNQPQHF. The DNA of the CDR3 is TGTGCCAGCACCTACTCCGGGGGGAATCAGCCCCAGCATTTT.

This clonotype was seen ten or more times. The chain links TRBV12-3 or TRBV12-4 to TRBJ2-2, with D unclear. Trimming took 5 bases from V and 0 from J, leaving 13 bases between them. The CDR3 is made up of 16 amino acids. CDR3 DNA: TGTGCCAGCAGTCCCCGTAGTTCCCCGAACACCGGGGAGCTGTTTTTT. Its translation is CASSPRSSPNTGELFF.

This clonotype was counted at least ten times. The chain joins TRBV12-3 or TRBV12-4 to TRBJ1-1, with D unresolved. The CDR3 has 14 residues. V was cut by 7 bases and J by 2 bases, with 14 bases left in between. CDR3 sequence: CASNRGRANTEAFF. In DNA, the CDR3 is TGTGCCAGCAACCGCGGGCGGGCAAACACTGAAGCTTTCTTT.

This clonotype has a count of ten or more. The rearrangement links TRBV20-1 to TRBJ2-2; no clear D gene. Deletions cut 3 bases from V and 5 bases from J, with 16 bases between. Germline V gene sequence: CDR1 DFQATT, CDR2 SNEGSKA (reference sequence). This CDR3 region has 15 residues. CDR3 DNA sequence: TGCAGTGCTAGGCCTTTTGTTAGTAGTACCGGGGAGCTGTTTTTT. It specifies CSARPFVSSTGELFF.

This clonotype appeared many times. The chain employs TRBV30 and TRBJ2-5; 9 bases agree with TRBD2. This CDR3 contains 16 residues. The germline gives CDR1 GTSNPN, CDR2 SVGIG (reference sequence). J was trimmed by 4 bases and V by 0 bases; bases with no gene match: 9. This CDR3 reads CAWSVGGRAFGETQYF. CDR3 sequence (DNA): TGTGCCTGGAGTGTTGGCGGGAGGGCCTTTGGAGAGACCCAGTACTTC.

The chain carries TRBV28 and TRBJ2-7, with 8 bases aligning to TRBD2. CDR3 length equals 17 residues. The trim removed 3 bases at V and 2 bases at J, leaving 12 bases unmatched. Germline CDR1 and CDR2: MDHEN and SYDVKM. The CDR3 sequence is CASSFAPQRGFAYEQYF. Here the CDR3 DNA reads TGTGCCAGCAGTTTCGCGCCCCAGCGGGGGTTTGCCTACGAGCAGTACTTC.

This clonotype has ten or more counts. The chain recombines TRBV11-2 with TRBJ2-5, with a weak D call TRBD1 (5 bases). The CDR3 runs to 14 residues. Germline lookup yields CDR1 SGHAT and CDR2 FQNNGV. Trimming took 5 bases from V and 2 from J, leaving 12 bases between them. CDR3 bases: TGTGCCAGCAGCGGTTGGGGCGTTCAAGAGACCCAGTACTTC. Translated: CASSGWGVQETQYF. Together with reference TRBV11-2 and TRBJ2-5, the CDR3 gives the full variable domain: EAGVAQSPRYKIIEKRQSVAFWCNPISGHATLYWYQQILGQGPKLLIQFQNNGVVDDSQLPKDRFSAERLKGVDSTLKIQPAKLEDSAVYLCASSGWGVQETQYFGPGTRLLVL.

This chain links TRBV24-1 with TRBJ1-5, with a possible D match to TRBD1 (6 bases). Germline values: CDR1 KGHDR, CDR2 SFDVKD. The CDR3 consists of 16 residues. Deletions cut 3 bases from V and 2 bases from J, with 13 bases between. The CDR3 reads CATSDPRGDGNQPQHF. Written as DNA, the CDR3 is TGTGCCACCAGTGATCCAAGGGGGGACGGCAATCAGCCCCAGCATTTT.

This clonotype was seen many times. The rearrangement joins TRBV10-3 to TRBJ2-2; D unresolved. Trimming removed 2 bases from V and 4 bases from J, with 11 bases in between. Looked up from germline, CDR1 is ENHRY and CDR2 is SYGVKD. The CDR3 is made up of 15 amino acids. CDR3 residues: CAISERETATGELFF. The CDR3 bases are TGTGCCATCAGTGAGCGCGAAACGGCCACCGGGGAGCTGTTTTTT.

Of note for this clonotype: A much larger clonotype is one base distant, so this may be a read error. The V and J genes are TRBV20-1 and TRBJ1-5; 9 nucleotides agree with TRBD1. Germline lookup yields CDR1 DFQATT and CDR2 SNEGSKA (reference sequence). The CDR3 spans 16 residues. In DNA form, the CDR3 reads TGCGGTGCTAGAGATCGGGACAGGGAAATGAATCAGCCCCAGAATTTT. It specifies CGARDRDREMNQPQNF.

This clonotype was seen ten or more times. V is TRBV28 and J is TRBJ1-1; D unresolved. V was cut by 3 bases and J by 0 bases, with 8 bases left in between. The CDR3 is 14 residues long. Germline V gives CDR1 MDHEN, CDR2 SYDVKM. CDR3 sequence: CASSFRSMNTEAFF. The DNA of the CDR3 is TGTGCCAGCAGTTTTAGGTCCATGAACACTGAAGCTTTCTTT.

There are many counts of this clonotype. This sequence joins TRBV6-5 and TRBJ2-7, with D perhaps TRBD1 (6 bases). The germline CDR1 and CDR2 sequences are MNHEY and SVGAGI. Trimming shortened V by 10 bases and J by 2 bases, and 15 bases separated the two germline ends. The CDR3 is made up of 13 amino acids. CDR3 DNA sequence: TGTGCCACCCGGGACACCATGGCCTACGAGCAGTACTTC. This encodes CATRDTMAYEQYF.

This clonotype was found a few times. The chain combines TRBV29-1 with TRBJ2-2; tentatively, D is TRBD1 (6 bases). Between the trimmed V and J ends, which lost 6 bases and 5 bases, there was a span of 10 bases. The CDR3 length is 12 residues. Germline CDR1 reads SQVTM; CDR2 reads ANQGSEA. CDR3 amino acids: CSVTGWTGELFF. The CDR3 nucleotides are TGCAGCGTGACAGGTTGGACCGGGGAGCTGTTTTTT.

This clonotype was recorded many times. The chain uses TRBV12-3 or TRBV12-4 and TRBJ2-7; D perhaps matches TRBD2 (6 bases). The CDR3 is made up of 15 amino acids. The V end lost 2 bases, the J end lost 2 bases, and 13 bases lay between the germline ends. CDR3 DNA: TGTGCCAGCAGTTTATTGGAGGGGCCAACCTACGAGCAGTACTTC. This encodes CASSLLEGPTYEQYF.

V usage is TRBV14 and J usage is TRBJ2-5, with 7 bases fitting TRBD2. With 3 bases clipped from V and 0 bases from J, the junction kept 7 bases outside the gene matches. This CDR3 comprises 16 residues. The germline V gene encodes CDR1 SGHDN and CDR2 FVKESK. The CDR3 protein is CASSQQRGAHQETQYF. The CDR3 DNA reads as TGTGCCAGCAGCCAGCAGCGGGGAGCACACCAAGAGACCCAGTACTTC. The entire variable domain, with the rest obtained from reference TRBV14 and TRBJ2-5, is as follows: EAGVTQFPSHSVIEKGQTVTLRCDPISGHDNLYWYRRVMGKEIKFLLHFVKESKQDESGMPNNRFLAERTGGTYSTLKVQPAELEDSGVYFCASSQQRGAHQETQYFGPGTRLLVL.

This clonotype was detected ten times or more. J is TRBJ1-3 and V is TRBV10-3; D is uncertain. Trimming pared 4 bases from V and 2 bases from J, leaving 9 bases between. The CDR3 length is 14 residues. Germline-derived CDR1 and CDR2 are ENHRY and SYGVKD. The CDR3, as DNA: TGTGCCATCAGTGCGGTAGAGGCTGGAAACACCATATATTTT. Protein sequence: CAISAVEAGNTIYF.

Ten or more counts support this clonotype. One end of the junction fails to match germline, which may point to a read error. The chain is built from TRBV13 and TRBJ2-2; D may be TRBD1 (5 bases). The CDR3 spans 16 residues. In germline, CDR1 is PRHDT, CDR2 FYEKMQ (reference sequence). CDR3 DNA: TGTGCCAGCAGCGCCAATTCTAGACAGAACAACGGGGAGCTGTTTTTT. Translating it yields CASSANSRQNNGELFF. Drawing the rest from reference TRBV13 and TRBJ2-2, the complete variable domain is AAGVIQSPRHLIKEKRETATLKCYPIPRHDTVYWYQQGPGQDPQFLISFYEKMQSDKGSIPDRFSAQQFSDYHSELNMSSLELGDSALYFCASSANSRQNNGELFFGEGSRLTVL.

J is TRBJ2-7 and V is TRBV4-1; D remains unclear. Germline CDR1 reads MGHRA; CDR2 reads YSYEKL. Trimming left V 1 base short and J 6 bases short, with 10 bases between. CDR3 length: 13 amino acids. CDR3 loop: CASSQGLASEQYF. CDR3 bases: TGCGCCAGCAGCCAAGGCCTGGCATCCGAGCAGTACTTC.

In its sample, this clonotype was seen many times. This chain joins TRBV27 and TRBJ1-1, with D unresolved. The CDR3 totals 15 residues. V lost 5 bases, J lost 1 base, and 14 bases lay in between. Germline CDR1 reads MNHEY; CDR2 reads SMNVEV (reference sequence). CDR3 sequence reads: CASSRQRNKNTEAFF. In DNA form, the CDR3 reads TGTGCCAGCAGTCGCCAACGTAACAAGAACACTGAAGCTTTCTTT.

This clonotype was observed a few times. The chain joins TRBV19 to TRBJ1-1, with TRBD1 as a possible D gene (5 bases). The CDR3 extends over 15 amino acids. Per germline, CDR1 LNHDA and CDR2 SQIVND (reference sequence). V gave up 3 bases and J gave up 3 bases, with 14 bases separating them. CDR3 sequence: CASSIRVRGDTEAFF. For the CDR3, the DNA is TGTGCCAGTAGTATTAGGGTCCGGGGGGACACTGAAGCTTTCTTT.